This TCR beta chain comes out of a study of cytomegalovirus exposure and HLA in healthy donors. CDR1 is MNHNY and CDR2 is SVGAGI in the germline V gene (reference sequence). CDR3 length: 15 residues. With V trimmed by 6 bases and J by 4 bases, 7 bases remained unmatched. In regard to this clone: Its cognate antigen is unknown.

PCR employed 60 Vbeta and 13 Jbeta primers. Produced via immunoSEQ multiplex PCR; TCRdb's table is partial and in-frame only. The table includes under 40,000 clones, roughly 76% detected once. Study outcomes and limitations: In presence/absence analyses, roughly uniform sequencing depth across donors was assumed. The classifier reportedly diagnosed cytomegalovirus status with high sensitivity and specificity. In a later analysis, across HLA loci, associated TCR counts were highest for DRB1, lowest for HLA-C. Three chains linked to CMV were shown in vitro to be specific for CMV antigens.

The source is a woman between 35 and 50 years old in good health and CMV-seronegative. This rearrangement joins TRBV6-6 to TRBJ2-1; TRBD2 matches 9 bases. What was sequenced was PBMCs. The DNA of the CDR3 is TGTGCCAGCAGACCCAGCGGGGGGAGATACAATGAGCAGTTCTTC. Protein product: CASRPSGGRYNEQFF.